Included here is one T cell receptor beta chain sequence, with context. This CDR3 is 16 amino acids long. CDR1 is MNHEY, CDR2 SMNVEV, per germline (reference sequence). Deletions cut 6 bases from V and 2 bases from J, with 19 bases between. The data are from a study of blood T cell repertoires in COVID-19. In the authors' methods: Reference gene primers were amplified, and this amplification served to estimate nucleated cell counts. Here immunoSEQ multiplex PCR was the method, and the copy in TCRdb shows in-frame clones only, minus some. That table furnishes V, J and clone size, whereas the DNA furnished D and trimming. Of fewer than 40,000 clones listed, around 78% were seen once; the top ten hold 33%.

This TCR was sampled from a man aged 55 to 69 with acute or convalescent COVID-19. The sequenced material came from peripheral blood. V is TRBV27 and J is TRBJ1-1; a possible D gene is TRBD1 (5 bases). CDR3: CASSRAPSWGNTEAFF. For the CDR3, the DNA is TGTGCCAGCAGCAGGGCTCCCTCCTGGGGAAACACTGAAGCTTTCTTT.